Listed here are 5 T cell receptor beta chains from one sample, sequenced in a study of T cell responses to AZD1222 COVID-19 vaccine. Repertoires were generated with immunoSEQ multiplex PCR, while TCRdb's copy carries only in-frame clones and drops some. This table holds 210,000 or so clones, around 94% found once. This sample comprised peripheral blood, obtained 28 days after the second dose of the MenACWY control vaccine. These receptors originate from an adult who received the MenACWY meningococcal vaccine as a control.

This clone was seen just once. The chain employs TRBV5-3 and TRBJ2-3; 10 positions match TRBD2. TRBV5-3 is designated an ORF whose function remains uncertain. The CDR3 sequence is 16 residues long. V gave up 4 bases and J gave up 3 bases; unmatched junction bases: 8. DNA for the CDR3: TGTGCCAGAAGCCGGGAAACTAGCGGGGATACAGATACGCAGTATTTT. This translates into CARSRETSGDTDTQYF.

This clone was seen only once. The chain recombines TRBV4-1 with TRBJ2-7; 9 bases fit TRBD2. V shed 0 bases, J shed 0 bases, and the junction held 6 bases outside the gene matches. The germline V gene has CDR1 MGHRA and CDR2 YSYEKL. The CDR3 sequence is 17 residues long. The CDR3 region has the DNA TGCGCCAGCAGCCAAGATTGGCTAGCGGGGAGCTCCTACGAGCAGTACTTC. Its protein product is CASSQDWLAGSSYEQYF.

V and J are TRBV7-2 and TRBJ2-1; TRBD2 aligns across 11 bases. This CDR3 is built from 17 residues. The V gene's germline CDR1 is SGHTA and CDR2 FQGNSA. J gave up 7 bases and V 4 bases, and 12 bases lay outside the gene matches. The CDR3 region has the DNA TGTGCCAGCAGCTACCCCTTAGCGGGAGGGTCCCAGAATGAGCAGTTCTTC. Its protein product is CASSYPLAGGSQNEQFF. Full variable domain (remainder filled in from reference TRBV7-2 and TRBJ2-1): GAGVSQSPSNKVTEKGKDVELRCDPISGHTALYWYRQSLGQGLEFLIYFQGNSAPDKSGLPSDRFSAERTGGSVSTLTIQRTQQEDSAVYLCASSYPLAGGSQNEQFFGPGTRLTVL.

This sequence joins TRBV5-5 and TRBJ2-7; TRBD2 matches at 8 bases. V lost 1 base to trimming and J lost 3 bases; unmatched junction nucleotides: 6. Germline V gene sequence: CDR1 SGHKS, CDR2 YYEKEE (reference sequence). The length of the CDR3 is 15 residues. CDR3 DNA sequence: TGTGCCAGCAGCTTGAGCCTGACTAGCGACTACGAGCAGTACTTC. Its protein product is CASSLSLTSDYEQYF.

This chain joins TRBV14 and TRBJ1-2, with 7 positions matching TRBD1. Germline CDR1 SGHDN, CDR2 FVKESK. This CDR3 is 18 amino acids long. V dropped 4 bases and J dropped 1; count of bases not matched to a gene: 15. CDR3 sequence reads: CASSLNRDRLYHNYGYTF. As DNA, the CDR3 is TGTGCCAGCAGCCTAAACCGGGACAGACTGTACCATAACTATGGCTACACCTTC.